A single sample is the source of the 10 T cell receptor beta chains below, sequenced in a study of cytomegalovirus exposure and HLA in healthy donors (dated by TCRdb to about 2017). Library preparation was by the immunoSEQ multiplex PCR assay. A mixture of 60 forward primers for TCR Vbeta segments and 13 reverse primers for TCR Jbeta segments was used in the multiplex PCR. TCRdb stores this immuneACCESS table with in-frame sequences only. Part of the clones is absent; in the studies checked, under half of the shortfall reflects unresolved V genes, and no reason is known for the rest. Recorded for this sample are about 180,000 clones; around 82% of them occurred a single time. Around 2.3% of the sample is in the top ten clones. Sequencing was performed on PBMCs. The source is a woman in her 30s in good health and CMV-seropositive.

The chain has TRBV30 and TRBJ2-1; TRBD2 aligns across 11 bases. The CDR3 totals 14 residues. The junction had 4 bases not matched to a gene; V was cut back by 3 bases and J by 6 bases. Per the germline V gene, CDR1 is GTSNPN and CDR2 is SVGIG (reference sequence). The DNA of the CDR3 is TGTGCCTGGAGAGCTAGCGGGGGGCTCAATGAGCAGTTCTTC. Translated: CAWRASGGLNEQFF.

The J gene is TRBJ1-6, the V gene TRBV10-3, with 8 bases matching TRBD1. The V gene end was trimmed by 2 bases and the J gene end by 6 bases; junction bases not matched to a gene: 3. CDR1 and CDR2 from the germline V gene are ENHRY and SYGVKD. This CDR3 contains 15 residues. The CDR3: CAISEEGQVNSPLHF. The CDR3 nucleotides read TGTGCCATCAGTGAGGAGGGACAGGTTAATTCACCCCTCCACTTT.

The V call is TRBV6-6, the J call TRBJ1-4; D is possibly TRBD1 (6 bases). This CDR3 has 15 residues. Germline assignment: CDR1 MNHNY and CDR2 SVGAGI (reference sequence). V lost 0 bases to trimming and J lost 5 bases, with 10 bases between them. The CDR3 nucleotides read TGTGCCAGCAGTTACTCTGGGACACTGAATGAAAAACTGTTTTTT. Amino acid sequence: CASSYSGTLNEKLFF.

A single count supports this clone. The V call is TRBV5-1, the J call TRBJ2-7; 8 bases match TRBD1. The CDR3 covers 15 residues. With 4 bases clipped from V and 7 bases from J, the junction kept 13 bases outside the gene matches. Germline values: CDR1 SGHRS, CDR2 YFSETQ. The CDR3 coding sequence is TGCGCCAGCAGCCCCGTTGCGGCAGGGGGCCTGGAGCAGTACTTC. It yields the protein CASSPVAAGGLEQYF.

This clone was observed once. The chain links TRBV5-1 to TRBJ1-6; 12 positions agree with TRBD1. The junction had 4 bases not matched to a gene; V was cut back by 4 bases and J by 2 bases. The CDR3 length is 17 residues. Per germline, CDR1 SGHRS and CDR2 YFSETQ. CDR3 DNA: TGCGCCAGCAGCGAGGGACAGGGGGCGGCCTATAATTCACCCCTCCACTTT. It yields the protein CASSEGQGAAYNSPLHF.

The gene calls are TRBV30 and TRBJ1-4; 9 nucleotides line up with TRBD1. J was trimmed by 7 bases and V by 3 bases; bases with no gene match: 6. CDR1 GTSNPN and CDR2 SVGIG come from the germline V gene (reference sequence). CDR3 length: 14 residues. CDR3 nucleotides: TGTGCCTGGAGCCCCGGGACAGGGTTTGAAAAACTGTTTTTT. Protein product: CAWSPGTGFEKLFF.

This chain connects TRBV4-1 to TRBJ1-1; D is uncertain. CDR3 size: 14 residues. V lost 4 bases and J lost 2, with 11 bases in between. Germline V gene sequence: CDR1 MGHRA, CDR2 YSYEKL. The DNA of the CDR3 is TGCGCCAGCAGCCCCCCTACTTCAAACACTGAAGCTTTCTTT. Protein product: CASSPPTSNTEAFF.

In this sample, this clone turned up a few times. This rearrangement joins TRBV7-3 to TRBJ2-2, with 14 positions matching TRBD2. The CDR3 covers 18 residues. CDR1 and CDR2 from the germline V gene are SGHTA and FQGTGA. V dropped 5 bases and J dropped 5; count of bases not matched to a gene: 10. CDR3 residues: CASSPTGLAGGGTGELFF. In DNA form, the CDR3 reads TGTGCCAGCAGCCCAACCGGACTAGCGGGGGGAGGGACCGGGGAGCTGTTTTTT.

CDR3 residues: CASSLASGTYEQYF. Here the CDR3 DNA reads TGTGCCAGCAGCTTAGCCAGCGGGACCTACGAGCAGTACTTC. The chain employs TRBV7-9 and TRBJ2-7; 7 nucleotides agree with TRBD2. This CDR3 has 14 amino acids. Germline CDR1 is SEHNR and CDR2 is FQNEAQ (reference sequence). V trimming: 0 bases; J trimming: 2 bases; junction bases outside the gene matches: 1.

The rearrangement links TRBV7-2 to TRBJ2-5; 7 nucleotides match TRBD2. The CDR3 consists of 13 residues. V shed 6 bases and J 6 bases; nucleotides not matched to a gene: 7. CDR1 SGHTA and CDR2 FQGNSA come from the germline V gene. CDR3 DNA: TGTGCCAGCAGTTCAAACGGGGGGAAGACCCAGTACTTC. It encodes CASSSNGGKTQYF.